This T cell receptor beta chain was captured by sequencing in a study of blood T cell repertoires in COVID-19. Looking at the study overall: Some COVID-19 samples were acute and others convalescent; all came from the United States, Italy and Spain. T cells, B-cell-depleted T cells, or PBMCs supplied cDNA or gDNA.

Original data processing: Amplifying reference gene primers gave estimates of nucleated cell counts. Produced via immunoSEQ multiplex PCR; TCRdb's table is partial and in-frame only. D and trimming come from the DNA, and the V and J calls and clone size come from that table. Here the sample spans about 15,000 clones, 65% to 90% being singletons. Deletions cut 6 bases from V and 5 bases from J, with 14 bases between. CDR1 is SGHTA and CDR2 is FQGNSA in the germline V gene. The CDR3 has 15 amino acids. The sequenced sample consisted of peripheral blood. The chain has TRBV7-2 and TRBJ1-6, with D perhaps matching TRBD1 (6 bases). The source of this sequence is a woman between 45 and 65 years old with active or convalescent COVID-19. The DNA for the CDR3 is TGTGCCAGCAGGAGCCGGGACACCCATAATTCACCCCTCCACTTT. Residues: CASRSRDTHNSPLHF. The entire variable domain, with the rest obtained from reference TRBV7-2 and TRBJ1-6, is as follows: GAGVSQSPSNKVTEKGKDVELRCDPISGHTALYWYRQSLGQGLEFLIYFQGNSAPDKSGLPSDRFSAERTGGSVSTLTIQRTQQEDSAVYLCASRSRDTHNSPLHFGNGTRLTVT.